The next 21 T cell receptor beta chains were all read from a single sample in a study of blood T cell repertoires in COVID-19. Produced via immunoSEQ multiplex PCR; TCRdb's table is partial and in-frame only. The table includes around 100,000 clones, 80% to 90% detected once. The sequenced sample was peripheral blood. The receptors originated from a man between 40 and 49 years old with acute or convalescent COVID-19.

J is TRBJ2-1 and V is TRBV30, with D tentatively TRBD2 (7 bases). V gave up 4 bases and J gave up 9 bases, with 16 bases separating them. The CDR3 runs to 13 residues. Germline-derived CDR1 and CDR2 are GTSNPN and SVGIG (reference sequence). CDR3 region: CAWNSGGGGEQFF. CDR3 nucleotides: TGTGCCTGGAACTCGGGGGGAGGGGGTGAGCAGTTCTTC.

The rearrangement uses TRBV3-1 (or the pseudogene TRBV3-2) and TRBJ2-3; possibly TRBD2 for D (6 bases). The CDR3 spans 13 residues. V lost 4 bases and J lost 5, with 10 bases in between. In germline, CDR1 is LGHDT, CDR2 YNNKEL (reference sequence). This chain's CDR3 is CASSLAGRDTQYF. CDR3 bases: TGTGCCAGCAGCCTTGCGGGGAGAGATACGCAGTATTTT.

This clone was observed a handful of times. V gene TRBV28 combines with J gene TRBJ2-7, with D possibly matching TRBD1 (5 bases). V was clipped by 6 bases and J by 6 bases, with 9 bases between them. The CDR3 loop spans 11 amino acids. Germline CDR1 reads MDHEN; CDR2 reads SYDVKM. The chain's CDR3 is CASSRRAEQYF. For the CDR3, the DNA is TGTGCCAGCAGCCGCAGGGCCGAGCAGTACTTC. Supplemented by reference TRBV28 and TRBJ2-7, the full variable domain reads DVKVTQSSRYLVKRTGEKVFLECVQDMDHENMFWYRQDPGLGLRLIYFSYDVKMKEKGDIPEGYSVSREKKERFSLILESASTNQTSMYLCASSRRAEQYFGPGTRLTVT.

CDR3 loop: CASSLWGGGNQPQHF. DNA of the CDR3: TGTGCCAGCAGCTTGTGGGGGGGAGGCAATCAGCCCCAGCATTTT. This rearrangement joins TRBV5-8 to TRBJ1-5; maybe TRBD1 (5 bases). The germline gives CDR1 SGHTS, CDR2 YDEGEE. This CDR3 is 15 amino acids long. The V end was cut by 1 base, the J end by 2 bases, with 10 bases between.

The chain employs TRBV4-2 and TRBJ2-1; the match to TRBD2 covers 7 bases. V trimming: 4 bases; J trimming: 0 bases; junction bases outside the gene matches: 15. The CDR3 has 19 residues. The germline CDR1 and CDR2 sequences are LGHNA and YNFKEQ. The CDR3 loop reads CASSPKPMFGGSSYNEQFF. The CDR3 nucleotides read TGTGCCAGCAGCCCGAAGCCAATGTTTGGCGGGAGCTCCTACAATGAGCAGTTCTTC.

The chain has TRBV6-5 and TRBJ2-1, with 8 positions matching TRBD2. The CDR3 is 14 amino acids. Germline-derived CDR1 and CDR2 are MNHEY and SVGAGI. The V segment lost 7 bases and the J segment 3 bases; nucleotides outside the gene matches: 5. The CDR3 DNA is TGTGCCAGCATCGGGACTAGGGACTACAATGAGCAGTTCTTC. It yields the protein CASIGTRDYNEQFF.

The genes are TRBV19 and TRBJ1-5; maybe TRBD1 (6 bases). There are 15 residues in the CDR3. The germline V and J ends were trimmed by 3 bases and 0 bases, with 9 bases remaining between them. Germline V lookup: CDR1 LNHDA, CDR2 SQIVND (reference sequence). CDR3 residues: CASSIGDTSNQPQHF. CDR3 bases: TGTGCCAGTAGTATCGGGGACACTAGCAATCAGCCCCAGCATTTT.

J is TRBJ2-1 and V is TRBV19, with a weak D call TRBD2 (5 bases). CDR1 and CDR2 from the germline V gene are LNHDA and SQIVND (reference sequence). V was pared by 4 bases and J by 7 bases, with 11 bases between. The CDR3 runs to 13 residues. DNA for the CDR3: TGTGCCAGTAGTACCTTTAGCGTTAATGAGCAGTTCTTC. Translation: CASSTFSVNEQFF.

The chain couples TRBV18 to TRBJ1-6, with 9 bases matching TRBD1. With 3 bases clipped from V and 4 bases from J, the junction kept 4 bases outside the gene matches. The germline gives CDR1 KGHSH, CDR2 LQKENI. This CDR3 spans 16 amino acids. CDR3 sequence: CASSPTGTGYNSPLHF. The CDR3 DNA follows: TGTGCCAGCTCACCCACCGGGACAGGGTATAATTCACCCCTCCACTTT.

CDR3 sequence (DNA): TGCGCCAGCAGCCTAAACAGGGAGCCAGCCCAGTACTTC. Translation gives CASSLNREPAQYF. The V gene is TRBV4-3, the J gene TRBJ2-5, with D possibly TRBD1 on 6 matching bases. The CDR3 runs 13 residues. V lost 4 bases and J 9 bases, leaving 15 bases between the germline ends. Germline lookup yields CDR1 LGHNA and CDR2 YSLEER.

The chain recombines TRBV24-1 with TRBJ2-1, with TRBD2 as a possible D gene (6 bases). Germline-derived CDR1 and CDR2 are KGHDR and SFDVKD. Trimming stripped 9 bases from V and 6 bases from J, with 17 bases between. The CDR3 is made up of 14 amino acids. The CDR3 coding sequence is TGTGCCACCGCTCTAGGCGGGACCCCCAATGAGCAGTTCTTC. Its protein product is CATALGGTPNEQFF.

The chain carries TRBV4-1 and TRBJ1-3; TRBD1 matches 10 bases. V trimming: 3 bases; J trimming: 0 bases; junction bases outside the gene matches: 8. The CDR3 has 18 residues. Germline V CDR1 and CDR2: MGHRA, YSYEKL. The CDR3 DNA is TGCGCCAGCAGCCAGCGGGGACAGGGGATTAGCTCTGGAAACACCATATATTTT. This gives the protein CASSQRGQGISSGNTIYF.

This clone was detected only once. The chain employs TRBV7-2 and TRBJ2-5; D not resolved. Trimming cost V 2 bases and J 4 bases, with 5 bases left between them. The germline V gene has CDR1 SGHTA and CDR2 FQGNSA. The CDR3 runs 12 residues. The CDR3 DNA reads TGTGCCAGCAGCTTATACGGAGAGACCCAGTACTTC. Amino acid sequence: CASSLYGETQYF.

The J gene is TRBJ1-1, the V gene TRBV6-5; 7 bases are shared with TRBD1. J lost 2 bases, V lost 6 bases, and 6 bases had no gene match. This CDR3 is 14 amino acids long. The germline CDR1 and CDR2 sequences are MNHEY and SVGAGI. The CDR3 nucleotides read TGTGCCAGCAGCCTAAGGGGGCGCAACACTGAAGCTTTCTTT. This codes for CASSLRGRNTEAFF.

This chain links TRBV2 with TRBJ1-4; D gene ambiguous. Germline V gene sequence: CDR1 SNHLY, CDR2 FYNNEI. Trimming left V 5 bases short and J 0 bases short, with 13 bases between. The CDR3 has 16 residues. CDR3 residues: CASSPPGIATNEKLFF. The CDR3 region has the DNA TGTGCCAGCAGTCCTCCGGGAATTGCAACTAATGAAAAACTGTTTTTT.

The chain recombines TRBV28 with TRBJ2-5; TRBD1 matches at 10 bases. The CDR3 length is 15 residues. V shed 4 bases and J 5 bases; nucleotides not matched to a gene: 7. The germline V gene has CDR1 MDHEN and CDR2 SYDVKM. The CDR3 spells CASSSPGQGTETQYF. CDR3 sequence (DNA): TGTGCCAGCAGTTCCCCGGGACAGGGGACGGAGACCCAGTACTTC.

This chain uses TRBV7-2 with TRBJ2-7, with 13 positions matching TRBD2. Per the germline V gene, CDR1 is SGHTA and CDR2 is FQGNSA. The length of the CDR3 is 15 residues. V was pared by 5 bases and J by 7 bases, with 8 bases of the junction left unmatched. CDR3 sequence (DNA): TGTGCCAGCAGCATAACTAGCGGGGGGGCTGTTGAGCAGTACTTC. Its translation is CASSITSGGAVEQYF.

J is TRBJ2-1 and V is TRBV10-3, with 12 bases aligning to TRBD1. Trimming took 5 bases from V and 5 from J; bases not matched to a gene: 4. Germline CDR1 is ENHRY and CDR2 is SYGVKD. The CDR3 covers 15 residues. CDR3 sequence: CAISPGTGGNNEQFF. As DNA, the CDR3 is TGTGCCATCAGTCCAGGGACAGGGGGCAACAATGAGCAGTTCTTC.

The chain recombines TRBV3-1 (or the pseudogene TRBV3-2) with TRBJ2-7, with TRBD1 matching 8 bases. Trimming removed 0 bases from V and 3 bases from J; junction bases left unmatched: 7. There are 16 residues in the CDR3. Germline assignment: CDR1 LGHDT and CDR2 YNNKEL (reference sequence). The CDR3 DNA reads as TGTGCCAGCAGCCAAGATGGACAGGGTATAGGCTACGAGCAGTACTTC. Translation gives CASSQDGQGIGYEQYF.

CDR3 amino acids: CASSHDRGPYEQYF. The CDR3 DNA is TGTGCCAGCTCTCATGACAGGGGGCCCTACGAGCAGTACTTC. The chain joins TRBV2 to TRBJ2-7, with 10 bases identical to TRBD1. Trimming at V came to 8 bases and at J to 2 bases, leaving 6 bases not matched to a gene. The CDR3 spans 14 residues. CDR1 is SNHLY and CDR2 is FYNNEI in the germline V gene.

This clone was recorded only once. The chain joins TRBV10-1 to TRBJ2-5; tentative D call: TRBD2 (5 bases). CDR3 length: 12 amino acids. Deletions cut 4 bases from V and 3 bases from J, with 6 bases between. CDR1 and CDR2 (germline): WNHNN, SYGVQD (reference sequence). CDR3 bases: TGCGCCAGCAGTGCGGGGAAAGAGACCCAGTACTTC. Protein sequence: CASSAGKETQYF.